The clone carrying this T cell receptor (beta chain) was recorded many times. Its specificity is unknown. This specimen belongs to a study of T cell repertoires in cytomegalovirus infection. Study as a whole: Indicated by public TCR beta signatures were CMV infection and matching HLA type. General study results and limits: Frequencies of public TCR beta families were cumulated, and this identified carriers of CMV plus the relevant HLA. HLA-C-restricted CMV-specific TCR beta clonotypes were dominant in the ex vivo response.

TCRdb called the reads again in MiXCR, with one record for every CDR3 protein. The table lists around 550,000 distinct CDR3 sequences, about 25% of them singletons. Input material: PBMCs. The TCR sequence derives from a human donor in good health (CMV status not recorded). Some clones in this sample may be carry-over from other donors' samples.

CDR3 in DNA: TGTGCCAGCAGTCCCACATATGAGCAGTTCTTC. The encoded protein is CASSPTYEQFF. The chain uses TRBV28 and TRBJ2-1; unclear D gene. Trimming cost V 5 bases and J 8 bases, with 7 bases left between them. There are 11 residues in the CDR3. Germline V gene data show CDR1 as MDHEN and CDR2 as SYDVKM.